This record concerns one TCR beta chain sequence. This specimen belongs to a study of T cell responses to AZD1222 COVID-19 vaccine. On the study more broadly: Both about-4-week and about-12-week second-dose recipients were combined.

Sequenced by immunoSEQ multiplex PCR; TCRdb stores in-frame clones only, minus some. The sample holds about 170,000 clones, over 75% seen once. CDR3 length: 13 amino acids. The V and J ends lost 5 bases and 7 bases, in that order; junction bases with no gene match: 5. Germline V gene data show CDR1 as SGHTA and CDR2 as FQGTGA. The chain is built from TRBV7-3 and TRBJ1-5, with 7 bases fitting TRBD1. The clonotype was recovered from an adult in good health. Sequenced here: peripheral blood, sampled on day 0 of AZD1222 vaccination. The DNA of the CDR3 is TGTGCCAGCAGCCGGGACAGCCTGCAGCCCCAGCATTTT. As protein: CASSRDSLQPQHF.